A selection of T cell receptor beta chains follows, all from one sample in a study of cytomegalovirus exposure and HLA in healthy donors. Sequencing was performed with immunoSEQ multiplex PCR; in TCRdb, only in-frame clones are kept and a portion is missing. Among under 200,000 clones, approximately 71% were seen once, and the ten largest hold around 4%. The sequencing input was PBMCs. The source is a woman under 30 in good health and CMV-seropositive. Both conserved end residues are part of each CDR3. D genes are given only for firm matches. Not every row has a clone size; where given, it reads once, few, many or a size class.

j_gene	v_gene	d_gene	abundance	CDR3aa	CDR3nt
TRBJ1-6	TRBV4-3	NA	NA	CASSQVRRNSPLHF	TGCGCCAGCAGCCAAGTACGGAGGAATTCACCCCTCCACTTT
TRBJ1-6	TRBV6-1	NA	NA	CASSEPPGNSPLHF	TGTGCCAGCAGTGAGCCCCCCGGGAATTCACCCCTCCACTTT
TRBJ2-3	TRBV4-2	TRBD1	NA	CASSQQGQPTDTQYF	TGTGCCAGCAGCCAGCAGGGACAGCCCACAGATACGCAGTATTTT
TRBJ2-7	TRBV25-1	TRBD2	NA	CASSQPGLGIYEQYF	TGTGCCAGCAGTCAACCGGGACTAGGAATCTACGAGCAGTACTTC
TRBJ2-2	TRBV27	NA	NA	CASSLQGWDTGELFF	TGTGCCAGCAGTTTACAGGGGTGGGACACCGGGGAGCTGTTTTTT
TRBJ2-6	TRBV19	TRBD1	few	CASYAGGAGANVLTF	TGTGCCAGTTACGCAGGGGGCGCGGGGGCCAACGTCCTGACTTTC
TRBJ1-2	TRBV18	TRBD1	few	CASSPDRVYGYTF	TGTGCCAGCTCACCCGACAGGGTCTATGGCTACACCTTC
TRBJ1-4	TRBV11-2	TRBD1	NA	CASSLIGQGVEKLFF	TGTGCCAGCAGCTTAATAGGGCAGGGGGTGGAAAAACTGTTTTTT
TRBJ1-1	TRBV27	NA	few	CASSLSTGTLNTEAFF	TGTGCCAGCAGTTTATCAACCGGGACACTGAACACTGAAGCTTTCTTT
TRBJ2-5	TRBV5-4	NA	NA	CASGPRETQYF	TGTGCCAGCGGCCCTAGGGAGACCCAGTACTTC
TRBJ2-1	TRBV29-1	NA	NA	CSVVGQTYNEQFF	TGCAGCGTTGTAGGACAGACTTACAATGAGCAGTTCTTC
TRBJ1-5	TRBV18	TRBD1	NA	CASSPTTGVINQPQHF	TGTGCCAGCTCACCGACCACAGGGGTAATCAATCAGCCCCAGCATTTT
TRBJ1-1	TRBV6-5	NA	few	CASSPRTAGEAFF	TGTGCCAGCAGTCCCCGGACAGCCGGTGAAGCTTTCTTT
TRBJ1-1	TRBV7-6	TRBD1	NA	CASSIIGTGSFMNTEAFF	TGTGCCAGCAGTATTATTGGGACAGGGTCTTTCATGAACACTGAAGCTTTCTTT
TRBJ2-1	TRBV2	NA	NA	CASSEHRGGEGRKQFF	TGTGCCAGCAGTGAACATCGCGGGGGCGAAGGGCGTAAGCAGTTCTTC
TRBJ2-7	TRBV4-1	TRBD2	few	CASSLAGGPGNEQYF	TGCGCCAGCAGTCTAGCGGGAGGGCCGGGAAACGAGCAGTACTTC
TRBJ2-1	TRBV2	NA	NA	CASRAGTETYNEQFF	TGTGCCAGCAGGGCGGGGACCGAGACCTACAATGAGCAGTTCTTC
TRBJ1-1	TRBV5-6	NA	once	CASSLDFTQAFF	TGTGCCAGCAGCTTAGACTTCACGCAAGCTTTCTTT
TRBJ1-1	TRBV6-1	NA	NA	CASSDANPMPFF	TGTGCCAGCAGTGATGCGAACCCAATGCCTTTCTTT
TRBJ1-1	TRBV28	TRBD1	NA	CASRETGQGSTEAFF	TGTGCCAGCAGAGAAACAGGACAGGGTTCCACTGAAGCTTTCTTT
TRBJ1-2	TRBV13	TRBD1	NA	CASSPGQGANYGYTF	TGTGCCAGCAGCCCGGGACAGGGAGCTAACTATGGCTACACCTTC
TRBJ1-3	TRBV19	NA	NA	CASSMSDITIYF	TGTGCCAGTAGTATGAGTGATATCACCATATATTTT
TRBJ2-1	TRBV29-1	NA	once	CSAPPYSGSYNEQFF	TGCAGCGCACCCCCATATAGCGGATCCTACAATGAGCAGTTCTTC
TRBJ2-3	TRBV6-5	TRBD2	NA	CASSSGLPKTTQYF	TGTGCCAGCAGTTCGGGACTACCGAAGACAACGCAGTATTTT
TRBJ1-2	TRBV18	TRBD1	NA	CASSPPTGGNGYTF	TGTGCCAGCTCACCACCGACAGGGGGAAATGGCTACACCTTC
TRBJ1-5	TRBV6-4	NA	NA	CASSESGMGQPQHF	TGTGCCAGCAGTGAGTCAGGGATGGGTCAGCCCCAGCATTTT
TRBJ1-1	TRBV27	TRBD1	NA	CASNDSGGTEAFF	TGTGCCAGCAATGACTCAGGGGGCACTGAAGCTTTCTTT
TRBJ2-2	TRBV19	NA	NA	CASVGGHPLNTGELFF	TGTGCCAGTGTGGGCGGGCACCCCTTGAACACCGGGGAGCTGTTTTTT
TRBJ1-5	TRBV27	NA	NA	CASSFRGQPQHF	TGTGCCAGCAGTTTCCGGGGTCAGCCCCAGCATTTT
TRBJ1-1	TRBV5-6	NA	NA	CASSLSQLNTEAFF	TGTGCCAGCAGCTTGTCACAGTTGAACACTGAAGCTTTCTTT
TRBJ1-1	TRBV27	TRBD1	once	CASSLRSTGGPNTEAFF	TGTGCCAGCAGCCTCCGGTCGACAGGGGGGCCGAACACTGAAGCTTTCTTT
TRBJ2-5	TRBV27	NA	NA	CASSFNSVGGLKTQYF	TGTGCCAGCAGTTTTAATTCCGTCGGGGGGCTAAAGACCCAGTACTTC
TRBJ2-7	TRBV11-2	NA	NA	CASTEYGEQYF	TGTGCCAGCACCGAATACGGGGAGCAGTACTTC
TRBJ2-7	TRBV7-8	NA	NA	CASSLPSGQAFYEQYF	TGTGCCAGCAGCTTACCGTCAGGCCAGGCGTTCTACGAGCAGTACTTC
TRBJ2-3	TRBV18	NA	NA	CASSPPQGRTDTQYF	TGTGCCAGCTCACCCCCCCAGGGCCGCACAGATACGCAGTATTTT
TRBJ2-1	TRBV13	TRBD2	NA	CASSFRYSGSWFNEQFF	TGTGCCAGCAGCTTCAGATATAGCGGGAGCTGGTTCAATGAGCAGTTCTTC
TRBJ1-6	TRBV4-2	TRBD1	few	CASSQARDRGNSPLHF	TGTGCCAGCAGCCAGGCGAGAGACAGGGGAAATTCACCCCTCCACTTT